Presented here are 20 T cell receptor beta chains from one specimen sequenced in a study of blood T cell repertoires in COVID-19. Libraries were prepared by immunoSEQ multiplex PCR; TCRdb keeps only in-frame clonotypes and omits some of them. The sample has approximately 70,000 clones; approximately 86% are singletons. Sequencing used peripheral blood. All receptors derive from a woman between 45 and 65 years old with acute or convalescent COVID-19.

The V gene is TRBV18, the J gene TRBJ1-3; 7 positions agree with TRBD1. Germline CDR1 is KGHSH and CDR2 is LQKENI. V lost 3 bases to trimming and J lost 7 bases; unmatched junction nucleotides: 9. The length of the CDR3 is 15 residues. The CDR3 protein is CASSPEWTGGNTIYF. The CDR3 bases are TGTGCCAGCTCACCGGAATGGACAGGCGGGAACACCATATATTTT.

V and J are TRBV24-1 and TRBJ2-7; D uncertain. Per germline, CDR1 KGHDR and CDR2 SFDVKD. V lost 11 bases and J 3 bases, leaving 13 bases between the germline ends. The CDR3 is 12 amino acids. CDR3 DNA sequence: TGTGCCATCTCCAGAACGGGCTACGAGCAGTACTTC. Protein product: CAISRTGYEQYF.

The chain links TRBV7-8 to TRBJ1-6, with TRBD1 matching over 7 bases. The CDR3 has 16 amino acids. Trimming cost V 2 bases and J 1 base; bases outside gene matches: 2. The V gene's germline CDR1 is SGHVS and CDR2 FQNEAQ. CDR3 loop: CASSLQDRSYNSPLHF. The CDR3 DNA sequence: TGTGCCAGCAGCTTACAGGACAGGTCCTATAATTCACCCCTCCACTTT.

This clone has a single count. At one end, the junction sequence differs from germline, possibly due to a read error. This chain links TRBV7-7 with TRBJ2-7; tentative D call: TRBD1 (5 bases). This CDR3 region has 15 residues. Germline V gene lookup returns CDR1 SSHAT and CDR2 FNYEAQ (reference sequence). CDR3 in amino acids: CASSLGPGKNYEQYF. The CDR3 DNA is TGTGCTAGCAGCTTAGGGCCAGGGAAAAACTACGAGCAGTACTTC.

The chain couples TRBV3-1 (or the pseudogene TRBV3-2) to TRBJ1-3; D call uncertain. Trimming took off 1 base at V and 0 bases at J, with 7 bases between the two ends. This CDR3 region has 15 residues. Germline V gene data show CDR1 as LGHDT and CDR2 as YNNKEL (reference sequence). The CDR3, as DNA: TGTGCCAGCAGCCAAGTCTCCGGCTCTGGAAACACCATATATTTT. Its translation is CASSQVSGSGNTIYF.

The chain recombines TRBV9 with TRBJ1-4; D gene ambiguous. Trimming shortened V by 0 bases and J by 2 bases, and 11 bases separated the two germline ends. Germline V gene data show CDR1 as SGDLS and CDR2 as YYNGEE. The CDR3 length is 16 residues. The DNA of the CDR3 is TGTGCCAGCAGCGTAGGTGTGGAGGGCACTAATGAAAAACTGTTTTTT. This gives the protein CASSVGVEGTNEKLFF.

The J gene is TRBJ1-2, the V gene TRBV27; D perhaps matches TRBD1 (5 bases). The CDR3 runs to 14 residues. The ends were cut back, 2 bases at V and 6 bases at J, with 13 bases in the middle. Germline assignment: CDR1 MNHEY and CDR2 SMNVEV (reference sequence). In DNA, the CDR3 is TGTGCCAGCAGTTTAACCCAGGGAGGAAATGGCTACACCTTC. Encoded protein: CASSLTQGGNGYTF.

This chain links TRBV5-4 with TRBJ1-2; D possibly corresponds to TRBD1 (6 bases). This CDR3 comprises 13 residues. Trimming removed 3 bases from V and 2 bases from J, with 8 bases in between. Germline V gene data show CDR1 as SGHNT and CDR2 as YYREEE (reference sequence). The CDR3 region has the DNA TGTGCCAGCAGCTCGACAGGAAACTATGGCTACACCTTC. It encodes CASSSTGNYGYTF.

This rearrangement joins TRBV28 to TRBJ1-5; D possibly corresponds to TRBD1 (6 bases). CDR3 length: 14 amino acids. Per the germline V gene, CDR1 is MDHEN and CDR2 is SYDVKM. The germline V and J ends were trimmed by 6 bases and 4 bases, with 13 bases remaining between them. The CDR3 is CASRSGQINQPQHF. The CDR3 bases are TGTGCCAGCAGGTCTGGACAGATTAATCAGCCCCAGCATTTT.

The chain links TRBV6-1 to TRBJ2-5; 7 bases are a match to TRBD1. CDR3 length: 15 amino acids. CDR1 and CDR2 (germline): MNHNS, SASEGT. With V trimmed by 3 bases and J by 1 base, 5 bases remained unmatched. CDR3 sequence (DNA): TGTGCCAGCAGTGAGACAGGGTACGGCCAAGAGACCCAGTACTTC. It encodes CASSETGYGQETQYF.

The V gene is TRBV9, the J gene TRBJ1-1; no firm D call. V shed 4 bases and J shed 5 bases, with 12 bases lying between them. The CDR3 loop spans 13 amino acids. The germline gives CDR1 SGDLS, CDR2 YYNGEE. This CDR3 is CASSPDPGTEAFF. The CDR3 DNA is TGTGCCAGCAGCCCGGACCCGGGGACTGAAGCTTTCTTT.

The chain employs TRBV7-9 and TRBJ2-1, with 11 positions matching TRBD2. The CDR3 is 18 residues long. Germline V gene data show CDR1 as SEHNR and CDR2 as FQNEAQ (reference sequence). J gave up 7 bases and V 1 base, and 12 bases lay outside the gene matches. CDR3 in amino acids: CASSLGLLAGGLGNEQFF. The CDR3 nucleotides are TGTGCCAGCAGCTTAGGGTTGCTAGCGGGAGGTCTTGGGAATGAGCAGTTCTTC.

CDR3 region: CASSLSPPTGLLWGYTF. Written as DNA, the CDR3 is TGTGCCAGCAGTTTATCGCCCCCTACAGGGCTACTGTGGGGCTACACCTTC. The chain uses TRBV27 and TRBJ1-2; a possible D gene is TRBD1 (6 bases). CDR1 is MNHEY and CDR2 is SMNVEV in the germline V gene (reference sequence). V was clipped by 0 bases and J by 8 bases, with 22 bases between them. The CDR3 totals 17 residues.

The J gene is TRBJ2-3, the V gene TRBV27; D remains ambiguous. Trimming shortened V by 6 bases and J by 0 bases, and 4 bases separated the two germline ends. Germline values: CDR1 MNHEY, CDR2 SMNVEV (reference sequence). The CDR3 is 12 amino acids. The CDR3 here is CASRASTDTQYF. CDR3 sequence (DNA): TGTGCCAGCAGAGCGAGCACAGATACGCAGTATTTT.

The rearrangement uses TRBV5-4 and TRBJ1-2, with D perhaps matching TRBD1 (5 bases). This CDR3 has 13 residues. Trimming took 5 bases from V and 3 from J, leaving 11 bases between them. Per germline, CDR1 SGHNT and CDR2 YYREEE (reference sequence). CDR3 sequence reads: CASSSSRDYGYTF. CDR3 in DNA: TGTGCCAGCAGTTCTTCCAGGGACTATGGCTACACCTTC.

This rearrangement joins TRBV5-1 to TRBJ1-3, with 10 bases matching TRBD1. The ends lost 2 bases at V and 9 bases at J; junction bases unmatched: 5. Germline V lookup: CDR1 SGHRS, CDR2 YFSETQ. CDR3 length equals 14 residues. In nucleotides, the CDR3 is TGCGCCAGCAGCTTCGGGACAGGGGTCGGCACCATATATTTT. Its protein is CASSFGTGVGTIYF.

The CDR3 DNA sequence: TGTGCCAGCAGCCAAGAGGTGTTGGGGCAGAGGCAAGAGACCCAGTACTTC. Protein: CASSQEVLGQRQETQYF. The J gene is TRBJ2-5, the V gene TRBV4-2, with D possibly matching TRBD1 (5 bases). The V end was cut by 0 bases, the J end by 2 bases, with 16 bases between. In germline, CDR1 is LGHNA, CDR2 YNFKEQ. The CDR3 is 17 amino acids.

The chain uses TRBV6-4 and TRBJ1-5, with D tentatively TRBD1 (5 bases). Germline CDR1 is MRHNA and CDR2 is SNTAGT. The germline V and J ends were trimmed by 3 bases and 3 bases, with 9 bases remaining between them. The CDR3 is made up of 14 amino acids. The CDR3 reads CASSDRDYNQPQHF. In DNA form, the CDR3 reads TGTGCCAGCAGTGATCGGGACTACAATCAGCCCCAGCATTTT.

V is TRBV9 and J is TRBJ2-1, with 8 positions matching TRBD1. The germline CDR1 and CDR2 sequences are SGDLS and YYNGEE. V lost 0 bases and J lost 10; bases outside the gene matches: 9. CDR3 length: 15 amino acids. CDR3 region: CASSVAVTGGQEQFF. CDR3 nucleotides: TGTGCCAGCAGCGTAGCTGTAACAGGGGGGCAGGAGCAGTTCTTC.

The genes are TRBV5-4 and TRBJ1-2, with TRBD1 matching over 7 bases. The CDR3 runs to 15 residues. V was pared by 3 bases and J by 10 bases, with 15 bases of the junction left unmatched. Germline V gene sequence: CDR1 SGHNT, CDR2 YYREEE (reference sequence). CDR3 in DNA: TGTGCCAGCAGCTCCGAAACAGGGGACTCCGGCTTCTACACCTTC. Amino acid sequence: CASSSETGDSGFYTF.